This note documents a single T cell receptor beta chain sequence. These data originate in a study of blood T cell repertoires in COVID-19. Overall study context: Acute-phase and convalescent COVID-19 samples originated in the United States, Italy and Spain.

V lost 4 bases and J 7 bases, leaving 16 bases between the germline ends. This CDR3 has 14 residues. CDR1 and CDR2 from the germline V gene are MNHEY and SVGAGI. Authors' methods: How many nucleated cells were present was estimated from reference gene primer amplification. Only in-frame clones appear in the TCRdb table, and some are missing; sequencing was by immunoSEQ multiplex PCR. The V and J calls and the clone size are those of that table, but D and trimming were determined from the DNA. The top ten clones hold roughly 6% of a sample with about 190,000 clones, more than 70% of them seen once. The gene calls are TRBV6-5 and TRBJ1-1, with TRBD1 as a possible D gene (5 bases). The sequencing input was peripheral blood. The receptor's source is a woman aged 40 to 50 who had recovered from COVID-19. The CDR3, as DNA: TGTGCCAGCAGTTCCTCCGGGGGAGATGATGAAGCTTTCTTT. Amino acids: CASSSSGGDDEAFF.